Presented here are 16 T cell receptor beta chains from one specimen sequenced in a study of beta chain features in type 1 diabetes. Study-wide points: The study found moderately but significantly shorter TCRB CDR3s in all four CD4+ subsets of Type 1 diabetes patients.

What these receptors recognize is not known. The study reverse transcribed the entire isolated RNA, so it sequenced expressed TCRB transcripts. The method was immunoSEQ multiplex PCR; TCRdb's version includes in-frame clones alone and lacks a portion of them. In the table there are about 650,000 clones, over 10% of which are singletons. Source material: naive CD4+ T cells from blood. These TCRs come from a man aged 30 to 39 with type 1 diabetes.

This clone was recorded a few times. The rearrangement links TRBV25-1 to TRBJ1-2; D is perhaps TRBD1 (5 bases). From germline, CDR1 is MGHDK and CDR2 SYGVNS. The CDR3 loop spans 11 amino acids. V was cut by 4 bases and J by 5 bases, with 5 bases left in between. In DNA, the CDR3 is TGTGCCAGCAGTGGACAGTATGGCTACACCTTC. Residues: CASSGQYGYTF.

This clone was recorded a few times. This sequence joins TRBV6-5 and TRBJ2-7; D gene unclear. CDR1 MNHEY and CDR2 SVGAGI come from the germline V gene. Between the trimmed V and J ends, which lost 6 bases and 2 bases, there was a span of 17 bases. The CDR3 consists of 15 residues. In nucleotides, the CDR3 is TGTGCCAGCAGCAGCCAATCCCGTGGGACCTACGAGCAGTACTTC. Protein product: CASSSQSRGTYEQYF.

The chain carries TRBV4-1 and TRBJ1-1, with 7 bases matching TRBD1. Germline V gene lookup returns CDR1 MGHRA and CDR2 YSYEKL. CDR3 length: 15 amino acids. After removal of 0 bases from V and 8 bases from J, the junction contained 9 bases not matched to a gene. The DNA of the CDR3 is TGCGCCAGCAGCCAAGATTTGGCGGGACAGAGAGAAGCTTTCTTT. Translated: CASSQDLAGQREAFF.

Only a few counts were recorded for this clone. The chain combines TRBV27 with TRBJ2-5; D may be TRBD1 or TRBD2 (5 bases each). V was trimmed by 3 bases and J by 1 base, leaving 9 bases between them. The CDR3 is 14 amino acids. Germline lookup yields CDR1 MNHEY and CDR2 SMNVEV (reference sequence). This CDR3 reads CASSFTGAQETQYF. The CDR3 DNA reads TGTGCCAGCAGTTTTACCGGGGCCCAAGAGACCCAGTACTTC.

This clone has more than one count but fewer than ten. The V and J genes are TRBV7-2 and TRBJ2-3; unclear D gene. The CDR3 sequence is 13 residues long. Trimming shortened V by 4 bases and J by 1 base, and 6 bases separated the two germline ends. From germline, CDR1 is SGHTA and CDR2 FQGNSA. CDR3 in DNA: TGTGCCAGCAGCTACGTGCGCACAGATACGCAGTATTTT. As protein: CASSYVRTDTQYF.

This clone was seen a few times. DNA for the CDR3: TGTGCCAGCAGCCATACTACTAGCGGGGGTAGCACAGATACGCAGTATTTT. Its protein is CASSHTTSGGSTDTQYF. The chain carries TRBV11-3 and TRBJ2-3, with TRBD2 matching over 11 bases. CDR1 and CDR2 (germline): SGHNT, YENEEA. J was trimmed by 0 bases and V by 5 bases; bases with no gene match: 7. This CDR3 spans 17 amino acids.

Only a few counts were recorded for this clone. The chain recombines TRBV7-6 with TRBJ1-6; no reliable D call. This CDR3 comprises 14 residues. Trimming pared 1 base from V and 8 bases from J, leaving 9 bases between. The germline CDR1 and CDR2 sequences are SGHVS and FNYEAQ. The CDR3 nucleotides are TGTGCCAGCAGCTTAGGTGGGAAAGATTCACCCCTCCACTTT. This translates into CASSLGGKDSPLHF. Combining the CDR3 with reference TRBV7-6 and TRBJ1-6 gives the whole variable domain GAGVSQSPRYKVTKRGQDVALRCDPISGHVSLYWYRQALGQGPEFLTYFNYEAQQDKSGLPNDRFSAERPEGSISTLTIQRTEQRDSAMYRCASSLGGKDSPLHFGNGTRLTVT.

Only a few counts were recorded for this clone. The rearrangement uses TRBV7-2 and TRBJ2-7, with D perhaps matching TRBD1 or TRBD2 (5 bases each). Looked up from germline, CDR1 is SGHTA and CDR2 is FQGNSA. The V end was cut by 2 bases, the J end by 2 bases, with 7 bases between. This CDR3 has 13 amino acids. The CDR3 nucleotides read TGTGCCAGCAGCTTATGGGACCCCTACGAGCAGTACTTC. Its protein product is CASSLWDPYEQYF. The variable domain in full, completed from reference TRBV7-2 and TRBJ2-7, reads GAGVSQSPSNKVTEKGKDVELRCDPISGHTALYWYRQSLGQGLEFLIYFQGNSAPDKSGLPSDRFSAERTGGSVSTLTIQRTQQEDSAVYLCASSLWDPYEQYFGPGTRLTVT.

This clone was seen more than once but under ten times. The chain is built from TRBV9 and TRBJ2-3, with TRBD2 matching 9 bases. CDR3 length: 16 residues. The junction had 4 bases not matched to a gene; V was cut back by 0 bases and J by 2 bases. Germline CDR1 and CDR2: SGDLS and YYNGEE. The CDR3 DNA follows: TGTGCCAGCAGCGTAGGGTCTAGCGGGGACACAGATACGCAGTATTTT. Protein product: CASSVGSSGDTDTQYF.

This clone turned up a few times. The V call is TRBV7-3, the J call TRBJ2-6, with TRBD1 matching 9 bases. The trim removed 1 base at V and 1 base at J, leaving 8 bases unmatched. The CDR3 has 19 residues. CDR1 and CDR2 from the germline V gene are SGHTA and FQGTGA. The CDR3 here is CASSLIPGTGPSGANVLTF. DNA for the CDR3: TGTGCCAGCAGCTTAATACCGGGGACAGGGCCTTCTGGGGCCAACGTCCTGACTTTC.

In this sample, this clone turned up a few times. This rearrangement joins TRBV2 to TRBJ1-5; 8 positions agree with TRBD1. This CDR3 is built from 15 residues. From germline, CDR1 is SNHLY and CDR2 FYNNEI. J lost 6 bases, V lost 5 bases, and 9 bases had no gene match. CDR3 loop: CASSTSQGAGQPQHF. The CDR3, as DNA: TGTGCCAGCAGTACTAGCCAGGGGGCAGGTCAGCCCCAGCATTTT.

Written as DNA, the CDR3 is TGTGCCAGCAGTCCACGGACTAGCGGGGGGATCTGGGAGCTGTTTTTT. It is translated as CASSPRTSGGIWELFF. The chain recombines TRBV27 with TRBJ2-2; 14 positions agree with TRBD2. The V gene's germline CDR1 is MNHEY and CDR2 SMNVEV (reference sequence). V shed 5 bases and J 9 bases; nucleotides not matched to a gene: 8. The CDR3 runs 16 residues.

In this sample, this clone turned up a few times. The V gene is TRBV6-5, the J gene TRBJ1-5; D remains ambiguous. Trimming left V 0 bases short and J 0 bases short, with 6 bases between. The V gene's germline CDR1 is MNHEY and CDR2 SVGAGI. The CDR3 is made up of 15 amino acids. This CDR3 reads CASSYSIRSNQPQHF. In nucleotides, the CDR3 is TGTGCCAGCAGTTACTCGATCCGTAGCAATCAGCCCCAGCATTTT.

This clone was recorded a few times. Other DNA variants within this sample encode the same CDR3. This chain links TRBV7-2 with TRBJ1-2; D gene ambiguous. V dropped 6 bases and J dropped 5 bases, with 7 bases sitting between them. The CDR3 length is 11 residues. Germline V gene sequence: CDR1 SGHTA, CDR2 FQGNSA. The CDR3 coding sequence is TGTGCCAGCAGTCCTAGTTATGGCTACACCTTC. Translated, it gives CASSPSYGYTF.

The chain uses TRBV11-2 and TRBJ1-2; D unclear. CDR3 length: 14 amino acids. V dropped 5 bases and J dropped 0 bases, with 10 bases sitting between them. Looked up from germline, CDR1 is SGHAT and CDR2 is FQNNGV. This CDR3 reads CASSGSPSNYGYTF. CDR3 DNA: TGTGCCAGCAGCGGGTCCCCTTCTAACTATGGCTACACCTTC.

This clone has only a few counts. The same CDR3 arises from other DNA sequences in this sample as well. The chain recombines TRBV5-1 with TRBJ1-2, with D perhaps matching TRBD1 (5 bases). CDR3 length: 14 amino acids. With 0 bases removed from V and 6 bases from J, the gap between germline ends came to 12 bases. Germline V lookup: CDR1 SGHRS, CDR2 YFSETQ. CDR3 nucleotides: TGCGCCAGCAGCTTGGAGGGGCAGGCGGATGGCTACACCTTC. This encodes CASSLEGQADGYTF.